The 29 T cell receptor beta chains in this list originate from one sample, sequenced in a study of molecular identifiers for immune sequencing clone quantification. TCRdb re-analysed the PCR reads in MiXCR, keeping a single row per CDR3 protein. The repertoire holds hundreds of thousands of distinct CDR3 sequences, with 20% as singletons. Sequenced input: naive CD8+ T cells from blood, with Jurkat cell RNA spiked in. The subset: FACS-sorted CD8+CD4-CCR7+CD45RA+ naive T cells. The receptors originated from a human donor in good health. Some libraries in this study had Jurkat cell RNA spiked in.

Comments on this clonotype: This may be a read error: a much more frequent sequence differs by one nucleotide. The CDR3 ends on some other residue instead of the conserved phenylalanine or tryptophan, so this is likely a read error. The rearrangement uses TRBV7-9 and TRBJ2-7, with D hard to call. The ends were cut back, 1 base at V and 5 bases at J, with 9 bases in the middle. The germline V gene has CDR1 SEHNR and CDR2 FQNEAQ (reference sequence). The CDR3 contains 13 residues. The CDR3 region is CASSLELGDEQYS. DNA for the CDR3: TGTGCCAGCAGCTTAGAGTTGGGTGACGAGCAGTACTCC.

The chain employs TRBV9 and TRBJ2-2; the D gene is possibly TRBD1 (6 bases). Germline CDR1 is SGDLS and CDR2 is YYNGEE. CDR3 length: 14 residues. Deletions cut 0 bases from V and 7 bases from J, with 10 bases between. Written as DNA, the CDR3 is TGTGCCAGCAGCGTAGGGGACACCCTCGGGGAGCTGTTTTTT. It encodes CASSVGDTLGELFF.

About this clonotype itself: A read error may be the cause here, since a much bigger clone is one base away. The rearrangement joins TRBV24-1 to TRBJ1-5; D is unresolved. Germline V gene lookup returns CDR1 KGHDR and CDR2 SFDVKD. The CDR3 is made up of 13 amino acids. The germline V and J ends were trimmed by 9 bases and 10 bases, with 18 bases remaining between them. Written as DNA, the CDR3 is TGTGCCACCGCGACGGCCGAAAGATTACCCCAGCATTTT. Its protein product is CATATAERLPQHF.

This clonotype was detected only a few times. V and J are TRBV9 and TRBJ1-1, with a weak D call TRBD1 (5 bases). The CDR3 has 14 residues. The germline CDR1 and CDR2 sequences are SGDLS and YYNGEE. V shed 4 bases and J shed 4 bases, with 14 bases lying between them. CDR3 loop: CASSYQGLGTEAFF. The CDR3 region has the DNA TGTGCCAGCAGCTACCAGGGCTTGGGCACTGAAGCTTTCTTT.

This clonotype occurred many times. The chain employs TRBV5-5 and TRBJ2-3; 9 bases align to TRBD2. From germline, CDR1 is SGHKS and CDR2 YYEKEE (reference sequence). The length of the CDR3 is 16 residues. V was pared by 0 bases and J by 2 bases, with 4 bases of the junction left unmatched. The CDR3: CASSLVSGGPTDTQYF. As DNA, the CDR3 is TGTGCCAGCAGCTTGGTTAGCGGGGGCCCCACAGATACGCAGTATTTT.

V and J are TRBV4-1 and TRBJ1-3, with a possible D match to TRBD1 (5 bases). The CDR3 loop spans 15 amino acids. Germline CDR1 reads MGHRA; CDR2 reads YSYEKL. V lost 2 bases and J lost 0, with 8 bases in between. The CDR3 DNA reads TGCGCCAGCAGCCAAACAGGAAACTCTGGAAACACCATATATTTT. Translating gives CASSQTGNSGNTIYF.

The table lists this clonotype with many counts. The V gene is TRBV19, the J gene TRBJ2-1, with TRBD2 matching 13 bases. This CDR3 region has 14 residues. The germline V gene encodes CDR1 LNHDA and CDR2 SQIVND (reference sequence). Unmatched junction bases numbered 7, after V lost 10 bases and J lost 7 bases. The DNA for the CDR3 is TGTGCCAAAAACCCGGGACTAGCGGGAAATGAGCAGTTCTTC. Amino acids: CAKNPGLAGNEQFF.

There are many counts of this clonotype. The rearrangement joins TRBV4-3 to TRBJ2-7, with D maybe TRBD1 (6 bases). Trimming stripped 0 bases from V and 4 bases from J, with 13 bases between. CDR1 LGHNA and CDR2 YSLEER come from the germline V gene. This CDR3 contains 15 residues. The CDR3 sequence is CASSQDRGAEYEQYF. In DNA, the CDR3 is TGCGCCAGCAGCCAAGACAGGGGCGCGGAGTACGAGCAGTACTTC.

This clonotype was seen just once. A much larger clone differs from this one at a single base, so this may be a read error. This rearrangement joins TRBV20-1 to TRBJ2-5; possibly TRBD2 for D (7 bases). The CDR3 extends over 12 amino acids. CDR1 is DFQATT and CDR2 is SNEGSKA in the germline V gene (reference sequence). CDR3 sequence: CSAIGGQETQHF. The CDR3 coding sequence is TGCAGTGCTATCGGGGGGCAAGAGACCCAGCACTTC.

This clonotype was recorded at least ten times. The chain uses TRBV6-2 or TRBV6-3 and TRBJ1-5; 9 positions match TRBD1. The ends lost 4 bases at V and 6 bases at J; junction bases unmatched: 4. Per the germline V gene, CDR1 is MNHEY and CDR2 is SVGEGT. The CDR3 loop spans 14 amino acids. CDR3 in DNA: TGTGCCAGCAGTTGGGGACAGGGTGGTCAGCCCCAGCATTTT. Its translation is CASSWGQGGQPQHF.

V and J are TRBV11-3 and TRBJ2-1, with D hard to call. The V gene's germline CDR1 is SGHNT and CDR2 YENEEA. Trimming removed 1 base from V and 6 bases from J, with 10 bases in between. The CDR3 contains 14 residues. DNA for the CDR3: TGTGCCAGCAGCTTAGGTTTTGGCCGCAATGAGCAGTTCTTC. Encoded protein: CASSLGFGRNEQFF.

This clonotype was seen a handful of times. The chain is built from TRBV20-1 and TRBJ2-2; TRBD2 agrees at 14 bases. With 3 bases clipped from V and 4 bases from J, the junction kept 4 bases outside the gene matches. Germline V gene lookup returns CDR1 DFQATT and CDR2 SNEGSKA (reference sequence). The CDR3 runs to 16 residues. CDR3 loop: CSASGLAGGRTGELFF. In nucleotides, the CDR3 is TGCAGTGCTAGTGGACTAGCGGGGGGCCGCACCGGGGAGCTGTTTTTT.

This clonotype was detected ten times or more. The genes are TRBV20-1 and TRBJ1-6; TRBD1 is a possible D gene (6 bases). Germline V gene data show CDR1 as DFQATT and CDR2 as SNEGSKA (reference sequence). The length of the CDR3 is 14 residues. CDR3 sequence reads: CILRTAQINSPLHF. Written as DNA, the CDR3 is TGCATCCTAAGGACAGCCCAAATTAATTCACCCCTCCACTTT.

This clonotype was counted ten times or more. The chain is built from TRBV29-1 and TRBJ1-3; no firm D call. Trimming took 2 bases from V and 0 from J, leaving 8 bases between them. Germline CDR1 and CDR2: SQVTM and ANQGSEA. CDR3 length: 14 residues. The CDR3, as DNA: TGCAGCGTTGAACTTCCCCGCTCTGGAAACACCATATATTTT. As protein: CSVELPRSGNTIYF.

This clonotype was seen ten or more times. CDR3 in DNA: TGCAGTGCCCCCGACTGGACAGGAATAGAGTATGGCTACACCTTC. Translated, it gives CSAPDWTGIEYGYTF. J is TRBJ1-2 and V is TRBV20-1; TRBD1 matches at 7 bases. Trimming took 6 bases from V and 5 from J; bases not matched to a gene: 15. Per the germline V gene, CDR1 is DFQATT and CDR2 is SNEGSKA (reference sequence). This CDR3 is 15 amino acids long.

This clonotype was detected many times. The CDR3 nucleotides read TGTGCCAGCAGCTCCACATTAACCGGTGACAGTATGATCGAGCAGTACTTC. It translates to CASSSTLTGDSMIEQYF. This chain connects TRBV7-9 to TRBJ2-7; D might be TRBD1 (5 bases). V was clipped by 4 bases and J by 6 bases, with 25 bases between them. The V gene's germline CDR1 is SEHNR and CDR2 FQNEAQ (reference sequence). The CDR3 spans 17 residues.

Points on this clonotype: A much larger clone lies one base from this, so it may be a read error. The rearrangement joins TRBV20-1 to TRBJ2-1; no firm D call. The V gene lost 5 bases and the J gene lost 12 bases, with 20 bases spanning the gap. CDR1 is DFQATT and CDR2 is SNEGSKA in the germline V gene (reference sequence). This CDR3 has 13 residues. CDR3 DNA: TGCAGTGCTTTTATGGGTATGGGTACTGGGCAGTTCTTC. Translation: CSAFMGMGTGQFF.

This clonotype was recorded at least ten times. V and J are TRBV20-1 and TRBJ1-4, with D unclear. Germline V gene sequence: CDR1 DFQATT, CDR2 SNEGSKA (reference sequence). The CDR3 runs to 14 residues. Trimming stripped 5 bases from V and 4 bases from J, with 14 bases between. CDR3 in amino acids: CSAGRLENNEKLFF. Here the CDR3 DNA reads TGCAGTGCTGGTCGCCTGGAAAATAATGAAAAACTGTTTTTT.

This clonotype showed up just a few times. The chain joins TRBV20-1 to TRBJ2-2; the D call may be TRBD1 or TRBD2 (5 bases each). The V gene lost 4 bases and the J gene lost 0 bases, with 27 bases spanning the gap. The CDR3 length is 20 residues. CDR1 is DFQATT, CDR2 SNEGSKA, per germline (reference sequence). The CDR3 is CSATEGIILRCIANTGELFF. In nucleotides, the CDR3 is TGCAGTGCTACTGAGGGGATTATTTTGCGTTGCATCGCGAACACCGGGGAGCTGTTTTTT.

The table lists this clonotype with a few counts. J is TRBJ2-5 and V is TRBV19; tentatively, D is TRBD1 or TRBD2 (5 bases each). The V gene lost 5 bases and the J gene lost 1 base, with 17 bases spanning the gap. CDR1 and CDR2 from the germline V gene are LNHDA and SQIVND (reference sequence). CDR3 length: 16 residues. CDR3 coding DNA: TGTGCCAGTAGTCCGGACCCGGGACCCCGCCAAGAGACCCAGTACTTC. Translated: CASSPDPGPRQETQYF.

The chain is built from TRBV18 and TRBJ2-3; D is perhaps TRBD2 (5 bases). The germline gives CDR1 KGHSH, CDR2 LQKENI. The CDR3 runs 14 residues. V was pared by 3 bases and J by 4 bases, with 11 bases between. CDR3 sequence (DNA): TGTGCCAGCTCACCTAGGGCTAGCCCAGATACGCAGTATTTT. Encoded protein: CASSPRASPDTQYF.

In regard to this clonotype: This could be a read error, since a much larger clone is one nucleotide away. The chain combines TRBV12-3 or TRBV12-4 with TRBJ1-4; D remains unclear. The CDR3 spans 15 residues. With 2 bases removed from V and 3 bases from J, the gap between germline ends came to 10 bases. This CDR3 is CASSLYQEPNEKLFF. The CDR3 DNA is TGTGCCAGCAGTTTATATCAGGAGCCTAATGAAAAACTGTTTTTT.

This clonotype has at least ten counts. V is TRBV29-1 and J is TRBJ1-5; D perhaps matches TRBD1 (5 bases). CDR1 is SQVTM, CDR2 ANQGSEA, per germline. The CDR3 extends over 12 amino acids. V lost 6 bases and J 7 bases, leaving 13 bases between the germline ends. CDR3 nucleotides: TGCAGCGTCGAGGACAACGGCCAGCCCCAGCATTTT. Its protein is CSVEDNGQPQHF.

This clonotype was detected only a few times. The gene calls are TRBV5-6 and TRBJ1-6; TRBD1 agrees at 7 bases. The CDR3 is 16 amino acids. The germline V gene has CDR1 SGHDT and CDR2 YYEEEE. The V and J ends lost 2 bases and 10 bases, in that order; junction bases with no gene match: 12. Here the CDR3 reads CASSFSYEGARSPLHF. CDR3 nucleotides: TGTGCCAGCAGCTTCAGTTATGAGGGGGCTAGGTCACCCCTCCACTTT.

The chain joins TRBV20-1 to TRBJ2-1, with TRBD1 matching 7 bases. V was clipped by 5 bases and J by 3 bases; unmatched bases: 7. The germline gives CDR1 DFQATT, CDR2 SNEGSKA (reference sequence). The CDR3 is 14 residues long. Written as DNA, the CDR3 is TGCAGTGCTCCCGAGGGGGCCCGCTACAATGAGCAGTTCTTC. This gives the protein CSAPEGARYNEQFF.

This clonotype was recorded many times. The CDR3 loop reads CASSFGSGIGDTQYF. The CDR3 DNA reads TGTGCCAGCAGTTTCGGTAGCGGGATTGGAGATACGCAGTATTTT. The chain has TRBV27 and TRBJ2-3; 8 positions match TRBD2. Looked up from germline, CDR1 is MNHEY and CDR2 is SMNVEV (reference sequence). This CDR3 spans 15 amino acids. Trimming removed 3 bases from V and 5 bases from J; junction bases left unmatched: 7.

This clonotype was recorded many times. The chain's CDR3 is CASSLVGGRGETQYF. In nucleotides, the CDR3 is TGTGCCAGCAGCTTAGTAGGGGGCCGGGGAGAGACCCAGTACTTC. The chain employs TRBV7-9 and TRBJ2-5; TRBD1 aligns across 7 bases. The germline CDR1 and CDR2 sequences are SEHNR and FQNEAQ (reference sequence). CDR3 size: 15 residues. V lost 1 base, J lost 4 bases, and 6 bases stayed unmatched.

This clonotype appeared many times. The rearrangement joins TRBV28 to TRBJ1-4; D gene unclear. The V end lost 7 bases, the J end lost 10 bases, and 13 bases lay between the germline ends. CDR3 size: 12 residues. The germline V gene encodes CDR1 MDHEN and CDR2 SYDVKM. The CDR3 here is CASTPEGGKLFF. CDR3 in DNA: TGTGCCAGCACCCCGGAGGGCGGAAAACTGTTTTTT.

Only a few counts were recorded for this clonotype. A read error may be the cause here, since a much bigger clone is one base away. The chain joins TRBV28 to TRBJ2-7; D may be TRBD2 (5 bases). Per germline, CDR1 MDHEN and CDR2 SYDVKM. CDR3 length equals 11 residues. CDR3 nucleotides: TGTGCCAGCAGGGAGGCCTACGGGCAGTACTTC. Translated: CASREAYGQYF.